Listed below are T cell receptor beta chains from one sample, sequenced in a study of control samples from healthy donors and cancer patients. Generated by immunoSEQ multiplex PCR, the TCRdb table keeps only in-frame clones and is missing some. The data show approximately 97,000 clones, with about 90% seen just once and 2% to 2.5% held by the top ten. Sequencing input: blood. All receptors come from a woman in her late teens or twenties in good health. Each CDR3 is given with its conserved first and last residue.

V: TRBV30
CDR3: CAWSEGRGTGKGQYF

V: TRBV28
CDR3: CASITPSGPEQYF

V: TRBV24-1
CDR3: CATSYSRDRADTQYF

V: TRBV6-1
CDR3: CASSDSGRAFEQYF

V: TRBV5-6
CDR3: CASSPGQGAIGNTIYF

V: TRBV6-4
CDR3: CASSEGALYNSPLHF

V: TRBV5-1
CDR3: CASSHPRTPGLKAYEQYF

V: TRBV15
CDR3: CATSRDQRAVNTGELFF

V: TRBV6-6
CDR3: CASSYSKQGEQYF

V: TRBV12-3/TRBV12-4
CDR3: CASTVGPWETQYF

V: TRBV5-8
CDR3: CASSLGSGGSHNEQFF

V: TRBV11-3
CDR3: CASSRNEAHSGNTIYF

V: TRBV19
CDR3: CASSRGDGRAFSGNTIYF

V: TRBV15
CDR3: CATSRERFMRGNTEAFF

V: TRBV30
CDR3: CAWKLANEQFF